The entry that follows covers one T cell receptor beta chain sequence. Libraries were prepared by immunoSEQ multiplex PCR; TCRdb keeps only in-frame clonotypes and omits some of them. The sample has about 130,000 clones; nearly 90% are singletons. The V and J ends lost 5 bases and 8 bases, in that order; junction bases with no gene match: 15. Germline CDR1 is LNHDA and CDR2 is SQIVND (reference sequence). The CDR3 covers 16 residues. This sample is part of a study of control samples from healthy donors and cancer patients. The V gene is TRBV19, the J gene TRBJ2-1; the match to TRBD1 covers 7 bases. This clonotype was obtained from a man in his fifties or sixties in good health. The sequencing sample was made of blood. The CDR3 spells CASSSLTGSTQHEQFF. The CDR3, as DNA: TGTGCCAGTAGTTCCTTGACAGGGTCGACACAGCATGAGCAGTTCTTC.